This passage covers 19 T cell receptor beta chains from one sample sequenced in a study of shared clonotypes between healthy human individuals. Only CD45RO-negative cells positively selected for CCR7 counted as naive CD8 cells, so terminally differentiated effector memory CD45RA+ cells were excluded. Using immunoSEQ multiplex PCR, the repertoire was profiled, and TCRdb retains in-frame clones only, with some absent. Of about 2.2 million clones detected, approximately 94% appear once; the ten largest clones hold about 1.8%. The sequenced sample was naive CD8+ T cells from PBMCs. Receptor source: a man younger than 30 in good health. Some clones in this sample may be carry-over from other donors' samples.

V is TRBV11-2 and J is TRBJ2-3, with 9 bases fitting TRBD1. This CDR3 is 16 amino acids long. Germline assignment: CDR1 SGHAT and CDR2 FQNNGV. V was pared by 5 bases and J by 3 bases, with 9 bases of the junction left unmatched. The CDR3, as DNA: TGTGCCAGCAGCCCCGGGACAGGGTTCGGGACAGATACGCAGTATTTT. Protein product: CASSPGTGFGTDTQYF.

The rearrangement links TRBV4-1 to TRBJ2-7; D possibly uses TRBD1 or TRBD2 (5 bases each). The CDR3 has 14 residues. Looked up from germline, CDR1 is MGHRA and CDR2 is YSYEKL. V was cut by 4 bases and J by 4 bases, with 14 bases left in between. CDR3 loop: CASSPSGLLYEQYF. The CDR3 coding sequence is TGCGCCAGCAGCCCCTCGGGGCTCTTATACGAGCAGTACTTC.

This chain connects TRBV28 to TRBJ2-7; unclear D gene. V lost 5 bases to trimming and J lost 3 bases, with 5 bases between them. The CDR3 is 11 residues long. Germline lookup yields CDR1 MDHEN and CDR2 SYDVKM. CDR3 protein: CASSAYYEQYF. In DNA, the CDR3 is TGTGCCAGCAGTGCCTACTACGAGCAGTACTTC.

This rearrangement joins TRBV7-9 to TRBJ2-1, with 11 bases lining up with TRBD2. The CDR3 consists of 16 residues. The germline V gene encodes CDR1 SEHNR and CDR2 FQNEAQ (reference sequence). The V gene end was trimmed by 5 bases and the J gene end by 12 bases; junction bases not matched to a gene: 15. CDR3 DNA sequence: TGTGCCAGCAGCGGACTTAGCGGGAGGGCACTTATAGGGCAGTTCTTC. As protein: CASSGLSGRALIGQFF.

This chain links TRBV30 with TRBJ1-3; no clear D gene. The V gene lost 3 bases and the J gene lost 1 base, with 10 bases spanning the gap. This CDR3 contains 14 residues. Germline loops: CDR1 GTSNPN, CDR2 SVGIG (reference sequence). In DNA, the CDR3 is TGTGCCTGGAGGGAAGTGGGGTCTGGAAACACCATATATTTT. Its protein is CAWREVGSGNTIYF.

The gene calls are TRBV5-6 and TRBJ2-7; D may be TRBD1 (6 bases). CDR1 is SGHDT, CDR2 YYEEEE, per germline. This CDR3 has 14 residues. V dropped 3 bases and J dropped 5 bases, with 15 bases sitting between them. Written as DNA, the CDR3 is TGTGCCAGCAGCTGGGGAACAGGGCAACACGAGCAGTACTTC. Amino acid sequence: CASSWGTGQHEQYF.

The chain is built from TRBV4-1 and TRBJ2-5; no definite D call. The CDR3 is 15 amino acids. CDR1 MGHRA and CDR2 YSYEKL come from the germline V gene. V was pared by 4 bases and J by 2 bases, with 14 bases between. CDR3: CASSPSRRGQETQYF. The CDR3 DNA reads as TGCGCCAGCAGCCCCTCGCGGCGCGGTCAAGAGACCCAGTACTTC.

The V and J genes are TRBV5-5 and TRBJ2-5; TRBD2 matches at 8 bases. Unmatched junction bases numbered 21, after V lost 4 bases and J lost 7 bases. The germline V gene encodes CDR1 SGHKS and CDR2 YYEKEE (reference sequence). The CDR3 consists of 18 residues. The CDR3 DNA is TGTGCCAGCAGCCCCCGGGTAGCGGGAATACCGGGGACGTGGACCCAGTACTTC. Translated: CASSPRVAGIPGTWTQYF.

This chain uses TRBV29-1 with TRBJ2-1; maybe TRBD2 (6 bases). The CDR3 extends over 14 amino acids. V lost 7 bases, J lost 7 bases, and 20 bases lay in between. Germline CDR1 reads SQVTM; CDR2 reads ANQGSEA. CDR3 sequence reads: CSARGGVLENEQFF. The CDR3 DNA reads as TGCAGCGCCCGAGGAGGGGTTTTGGAAAATGAGCAGTTCTTC.

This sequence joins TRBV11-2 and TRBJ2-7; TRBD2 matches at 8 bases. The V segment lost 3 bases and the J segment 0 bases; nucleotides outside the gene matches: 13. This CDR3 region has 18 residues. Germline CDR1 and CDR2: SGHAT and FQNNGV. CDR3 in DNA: TGTGCCAGCAGCTTGGCCCCCGGGAGGGCTCACCACTCCTACGAGCAGTACTTC. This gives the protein CASSLAPGRAHHSYEQYF.

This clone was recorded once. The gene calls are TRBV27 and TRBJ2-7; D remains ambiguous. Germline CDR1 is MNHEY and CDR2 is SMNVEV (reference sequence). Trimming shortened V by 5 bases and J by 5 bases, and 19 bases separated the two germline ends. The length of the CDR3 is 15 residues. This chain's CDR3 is CASSGRTGNYDEQYF. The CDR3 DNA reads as TGTGCCAGCAGTGGCCGAACGGGCAATTACGACGAGCAGTACTTC.

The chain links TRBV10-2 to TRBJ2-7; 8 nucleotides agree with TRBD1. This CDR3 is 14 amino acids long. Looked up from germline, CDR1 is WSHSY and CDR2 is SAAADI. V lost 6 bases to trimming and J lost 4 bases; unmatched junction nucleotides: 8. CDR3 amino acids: CASSTWTGIYEQYF. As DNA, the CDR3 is TGCGCCAGCAGCACATGGACAGGGATTTACGAGCAGTACTTC.

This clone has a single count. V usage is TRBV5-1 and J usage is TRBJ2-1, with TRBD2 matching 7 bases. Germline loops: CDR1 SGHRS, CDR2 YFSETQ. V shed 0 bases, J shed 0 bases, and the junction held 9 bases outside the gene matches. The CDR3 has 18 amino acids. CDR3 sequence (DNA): TGCGCCAGCAGCTTGGCCGTGATCGCGGGAGTCTCCTACAATGAGCAGTTCTTC. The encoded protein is CASSLAVIAGVSYNEQFF.

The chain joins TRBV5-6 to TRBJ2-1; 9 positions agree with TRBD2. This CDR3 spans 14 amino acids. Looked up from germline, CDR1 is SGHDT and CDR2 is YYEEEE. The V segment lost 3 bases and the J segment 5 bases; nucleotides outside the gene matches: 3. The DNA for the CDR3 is TGTGCCAGCAGCTACCTAGCGGGACACAATGAGCAGTTCTTC. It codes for CASSYLAGHNEQFF.

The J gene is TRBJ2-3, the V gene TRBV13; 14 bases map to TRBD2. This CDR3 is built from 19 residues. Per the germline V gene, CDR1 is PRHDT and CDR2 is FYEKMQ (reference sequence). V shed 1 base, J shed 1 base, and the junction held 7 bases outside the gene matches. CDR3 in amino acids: CASSLVGTSGSPRTDTQYF. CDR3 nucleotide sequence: TGTGCCAGCAGCTTAGTGGGGACTAGCGGGAGCCCCCGCACAGATACGCAGTATTTT.

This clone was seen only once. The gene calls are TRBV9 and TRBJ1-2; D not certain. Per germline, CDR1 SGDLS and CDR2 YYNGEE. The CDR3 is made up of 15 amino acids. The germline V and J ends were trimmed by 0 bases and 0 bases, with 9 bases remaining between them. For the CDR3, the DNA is TGTGCCAGCAGCGTAGGGGCGGATACTAACTATGGCTACACCTTC. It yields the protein CASSVGADTNYGYTF.

The CDR3 spells CASSHLKSGLSSTDTQYF. The CDR3, as DNA: TGCGCCAGCAGCCACCTTAAATCGGGACTTTCTAGCACAGATACGCAGTATTTT. The chain recombines TRBV4-1 with TRBJ2-3; TRBD2 is a possible D gene (6 bases). Germline CDR1 MGHRA, CDR2 YSYEKL. The CDR3 is made up of 18 amino acids. V was clipped by 3 bases and J by 0 bases, with 19 bases between them.

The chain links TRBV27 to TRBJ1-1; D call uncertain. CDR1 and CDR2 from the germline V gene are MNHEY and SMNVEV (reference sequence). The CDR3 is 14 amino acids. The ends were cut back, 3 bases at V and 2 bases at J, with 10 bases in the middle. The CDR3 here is CASSFIPGNTEAFF. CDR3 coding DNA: TGTGCCAGCAGTTTCATTCCAGGCAACACTGAAGCTTTCTTT.

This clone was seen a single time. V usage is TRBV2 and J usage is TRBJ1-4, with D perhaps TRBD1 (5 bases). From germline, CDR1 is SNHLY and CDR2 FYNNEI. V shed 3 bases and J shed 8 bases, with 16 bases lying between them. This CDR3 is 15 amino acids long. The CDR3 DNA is TGTGCCAGCAGTGATGATCGGGGGGTCGGAGAAAAACTGTTTTTT. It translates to CASSDDRGVGEKLFF.